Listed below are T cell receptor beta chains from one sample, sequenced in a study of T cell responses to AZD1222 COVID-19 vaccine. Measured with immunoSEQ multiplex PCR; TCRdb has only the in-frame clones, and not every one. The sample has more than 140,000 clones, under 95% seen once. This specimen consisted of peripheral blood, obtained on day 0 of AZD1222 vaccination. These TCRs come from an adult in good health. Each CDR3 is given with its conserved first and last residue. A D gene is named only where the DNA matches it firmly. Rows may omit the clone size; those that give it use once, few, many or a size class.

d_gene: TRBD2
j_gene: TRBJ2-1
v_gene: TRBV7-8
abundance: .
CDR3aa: CASNRLAGGFYNEQFF
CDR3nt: TGTGCCAGCAACCGACTAGCGGGGGGGTTCTACAATGAGCAGTTCTTC

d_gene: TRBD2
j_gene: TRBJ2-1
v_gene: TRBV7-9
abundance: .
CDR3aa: CASSLALLAGGPEQFF
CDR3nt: TGTGCCAGCAGCTTAGCTTTGCTAGCGGGAGGGCCTGAGCAGTTCTTC

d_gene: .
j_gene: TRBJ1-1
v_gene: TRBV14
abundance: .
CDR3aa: CASSHYSRTEAFF
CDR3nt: TGTGCCAGCAGCCACTACTCTCGCACTGAAGCTTTCTTT

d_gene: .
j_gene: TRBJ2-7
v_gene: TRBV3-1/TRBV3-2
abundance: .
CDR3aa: CASSQVPTGEQYF
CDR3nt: TGTGCCAGCAGCCAAGTACCCACAGGCGAGCAGTACTTC

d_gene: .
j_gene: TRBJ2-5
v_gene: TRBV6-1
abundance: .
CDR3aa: CASSDSPWGVQETQYF
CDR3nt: TGTGCCAGCAGTGATAGCCCATGGGGCGTCCAAGAGACCCAGTACTTC

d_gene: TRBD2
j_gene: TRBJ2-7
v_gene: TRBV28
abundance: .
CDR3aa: CASSSRGGISYEQYF
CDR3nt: TGTGCCAGCAGTTCCCGCGGGGGGATCTCCTACGAGCAGTACTTC

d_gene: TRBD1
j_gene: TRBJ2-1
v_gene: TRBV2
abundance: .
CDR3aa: CASSRQGVSYNEQFF
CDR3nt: TGTGCCAGCAGTCGACAGGGCGTCTCCTACAATGAGCAGTTCTTC

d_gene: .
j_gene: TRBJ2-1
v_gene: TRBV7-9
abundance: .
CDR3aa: CASSLGRNEQFF
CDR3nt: TGTGCCAGCAGCCTCGGGCGGAATGAGCAGTTCTTC

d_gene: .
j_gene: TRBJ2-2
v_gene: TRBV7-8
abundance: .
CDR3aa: CASSRGSNTGELFF
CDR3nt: TGTGCCAGCAGCCGAGGGTCGAACACCGGGGAGCTGTTTTTT

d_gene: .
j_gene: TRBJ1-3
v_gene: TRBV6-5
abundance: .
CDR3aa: CASSYSFGAGNTIYF
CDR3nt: TGTGCCAGCAGTTACTCTTTTGGTGCTGGAAACACCATATATTTT

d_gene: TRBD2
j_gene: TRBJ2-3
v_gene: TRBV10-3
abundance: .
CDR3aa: CATNPKGGTADTQYF
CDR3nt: TGTGCCACCAATCCCAAGGGAGGGACCGCAGATACGCAGTATTTT

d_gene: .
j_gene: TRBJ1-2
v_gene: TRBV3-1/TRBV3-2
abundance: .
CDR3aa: CASSQVRKGTYGYTF
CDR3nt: TGTGCCAGCAGCCAAGTCAGGAAGGGGACCTATGGCTACACCTTC

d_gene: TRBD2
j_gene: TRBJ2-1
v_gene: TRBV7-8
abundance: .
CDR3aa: CASSLARLAESFF
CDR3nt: TGTGCCAGCAGCTTAGCTCGGCTAGCGGAGTCGTTCTTC

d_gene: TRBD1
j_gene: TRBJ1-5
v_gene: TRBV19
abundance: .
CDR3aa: CASSMGKTGGNQPQHF
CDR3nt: TGTGCCAGTAGTATGGGCAAGACAGGGGGGAATCAGCCCCAGCATTTT

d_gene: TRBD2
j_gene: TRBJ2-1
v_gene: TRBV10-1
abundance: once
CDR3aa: CASSAWSSGRDEQFF
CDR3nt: TGCGCCAGCAGTGCATGGTCTAGCGGGCGAGATGAGCAGTTCTTC

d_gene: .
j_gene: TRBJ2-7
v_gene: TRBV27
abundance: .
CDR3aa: CASASGSSYEQYF
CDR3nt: TGTGCCAGCGCCTCCGGGTCGTCCTACGAGCAGTACTTC

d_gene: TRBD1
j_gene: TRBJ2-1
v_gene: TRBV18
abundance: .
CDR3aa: CASSRQGATGNEQFF
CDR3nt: TGTGCCAGCTCACGACAGGGGGCGACAGGCAATGAGCAGTTCTTC

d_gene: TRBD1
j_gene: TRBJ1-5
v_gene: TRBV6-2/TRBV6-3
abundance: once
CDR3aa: CASSYSLTALGQGHQPQHF
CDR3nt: TGTGCCAGCAGTTACTCGTTAACTGCCCTGGGACAGGGGCATCAGCCCCAGCATTTT

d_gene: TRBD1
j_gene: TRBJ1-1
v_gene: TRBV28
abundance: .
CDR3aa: CASRRTGMNTEAFF
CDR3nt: TGTGCCAGCAGGAGGACAGGTATGAACACTGAAGCTTTCTTT

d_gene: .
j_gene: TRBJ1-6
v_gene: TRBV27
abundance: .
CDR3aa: CASSLGSYRSYNSPLHF
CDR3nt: TGTGCCAGCAGTTTAGGTTCTTACAGGAGCTATAATTCACCCCTCCACTTT

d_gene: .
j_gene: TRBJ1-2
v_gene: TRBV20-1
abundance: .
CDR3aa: CSARGGGYTF
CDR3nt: TGCAGTGCTAGGGGGGGAGGCTACACCTTC

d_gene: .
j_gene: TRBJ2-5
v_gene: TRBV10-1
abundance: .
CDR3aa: CASTSRGETQYF
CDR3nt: TGCGCCAGCACGAGTAGAGGAGAGACCCAGTACTTC

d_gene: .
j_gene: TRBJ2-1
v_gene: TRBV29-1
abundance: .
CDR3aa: CSVGGSFSYNEQFF
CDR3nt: TGCAGCGTTGGAGGTTCTTTCTCCTACAATGAGCAGTTCTTC

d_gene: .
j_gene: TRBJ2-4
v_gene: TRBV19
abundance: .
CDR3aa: CASTPGLAKNIQYF
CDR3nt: TGTGCCAGTACCCCCGGCCTAGCCAAAAACATTCAGTACTTC

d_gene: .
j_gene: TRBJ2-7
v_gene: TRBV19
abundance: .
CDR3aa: CASSISPGSPYEQYF
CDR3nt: TGTGCCAGTAGTATCTCCCCGGGTTCTCCTTACGAGCAGTACTTC

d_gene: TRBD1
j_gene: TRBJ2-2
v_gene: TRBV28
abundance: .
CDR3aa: CASREGQGYTGELFF
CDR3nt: TGTGCCAGCAGGGAGGGACAGGGGTACACCGGGGAGCTGTTTTTT

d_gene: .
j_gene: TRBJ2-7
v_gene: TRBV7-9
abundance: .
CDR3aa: CASSSPGPPGEQYF
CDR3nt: TGTGCCAGCAGTTCCCCGGGACCGCCTGGTGAGCAGTACTTC

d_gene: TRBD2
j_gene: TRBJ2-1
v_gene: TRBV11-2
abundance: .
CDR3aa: CASSFSGRAGGEQFF
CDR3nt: TGTGCCAGCAGCTTTAGCGGGAGGGCCGGAGGGGAGCAGTTCTTC

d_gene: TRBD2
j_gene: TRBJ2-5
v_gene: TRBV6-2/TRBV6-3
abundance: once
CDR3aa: CASSTGTSGGRGETQYF
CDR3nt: TGTGCCAGCAGTACAGGGACTAGCGGGGGACGGGGGGAGACCCAGTACTTC

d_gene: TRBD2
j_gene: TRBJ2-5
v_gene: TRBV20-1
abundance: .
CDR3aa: CSAREQETQYF
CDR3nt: TGCAGTGCGCGGGAGCAAGAGACCCAGTACTTC

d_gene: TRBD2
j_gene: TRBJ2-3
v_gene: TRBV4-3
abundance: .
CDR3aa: CASSQVNQREGTDTQYF
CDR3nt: TGCGCCAGCAGCCAAGTAAATCAGCGGGAGGGCACAGATACGCAGTATTTT

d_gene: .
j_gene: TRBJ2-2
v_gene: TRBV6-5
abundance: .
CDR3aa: CASSYRISATGELFF
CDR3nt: TGTGCCAGCAGTTATCGCATTAGCGCCACCGGGGAGCTGTTTTTT

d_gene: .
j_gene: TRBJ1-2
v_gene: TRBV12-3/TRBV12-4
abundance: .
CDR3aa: CASSSGLGYTF
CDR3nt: TGTGCCAGCAGTTCCGGGTTAGGCTACACCTTC

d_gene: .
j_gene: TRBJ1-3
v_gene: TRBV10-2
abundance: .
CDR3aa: CASSERPVGNTIYF
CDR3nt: TGCGCCAGCAGTGAGCGCCCAGTTGGAAACACCATATATTTT

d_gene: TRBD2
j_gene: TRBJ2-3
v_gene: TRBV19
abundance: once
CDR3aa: CASRGGLAGITDTQYF
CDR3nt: TGTGCCAGTAGAGGGGGACTAGCGGGGATCACAGATACGCAGTATTTT

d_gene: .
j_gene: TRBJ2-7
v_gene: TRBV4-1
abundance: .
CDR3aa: CASSQDSTLVTSVGEQYF
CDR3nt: TGCGCCAGCAGCCAAGATTCGACCCTCGTCACTTCGGTCGGCGAGCAGTACTTC

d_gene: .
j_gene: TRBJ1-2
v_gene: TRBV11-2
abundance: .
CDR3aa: CASSLGIRYGYTF
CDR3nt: TGTGCCAGCAGCTTAGGGATACGGTATGGCTACACCTTC

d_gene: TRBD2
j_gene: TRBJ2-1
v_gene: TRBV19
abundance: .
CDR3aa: CASLGSQTSGMWGQFF
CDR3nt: TGTGCCAGTTTGGGTAGTCAGACTAGCGGGATGTGGGGGCAGTTCTTC

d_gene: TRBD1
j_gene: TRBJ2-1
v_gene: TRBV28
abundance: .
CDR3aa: CASSFPGTGFPNEQFF
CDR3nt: TGTGCCAGCAGCTTTCCCGGGACAGGGTTCCCCAATGAGCAGTTCTTC

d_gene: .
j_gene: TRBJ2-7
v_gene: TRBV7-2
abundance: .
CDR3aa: CASSLEPRRSYEQYF
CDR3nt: TGTGCCAGCAGCTTAGAACCCCGGAGGTCCTACGAGCAGTACTTC

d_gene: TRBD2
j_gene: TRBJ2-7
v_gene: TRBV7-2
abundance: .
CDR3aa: CASSYAARLAGYEQYF
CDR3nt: TGTGCCAGCAGCTATGCGGCCCGGCTAGCGGGATACGAGCAGTACTTC

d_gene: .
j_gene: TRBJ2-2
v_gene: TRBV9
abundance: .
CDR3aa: CASSVGLQGYTGELFF
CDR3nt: TGTGCCAGCAGCGTAGGTCTACAGGGTTACACCGGGGAGCTGTTTTTT

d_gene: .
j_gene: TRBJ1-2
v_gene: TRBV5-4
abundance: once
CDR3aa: CASRNNYGYTF
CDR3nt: TGTGCCAGCAGGAATAACTATGGCTACACCTTC

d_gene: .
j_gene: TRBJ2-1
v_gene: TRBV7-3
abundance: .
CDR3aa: CASSSGSGLYNEQFF
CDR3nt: TGTGCCAGCAGCTCGGGGTCTGGCCTGTACAATGAGCAGTTCTTC

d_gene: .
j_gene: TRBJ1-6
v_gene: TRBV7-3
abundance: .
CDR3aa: CASSPRGYNNSPLHF
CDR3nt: TGTGCCAGCAGTCCGAGGGGATACAACAATTCACCCCTCCACTTT

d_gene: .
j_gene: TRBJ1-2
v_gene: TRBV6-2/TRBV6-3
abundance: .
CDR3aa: CASSRDGARIYGYTF
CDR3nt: TGTGCCAGCAGTCGAGACGGAGCTCGCATCTATGGCTACACCTTC

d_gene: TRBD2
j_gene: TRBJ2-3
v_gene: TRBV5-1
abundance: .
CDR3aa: CASSFGAGSWGSDTQYF
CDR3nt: TGCGCCAGCAGCTTCGGAGCGGGAAGTTGGGGGTCAGATACGCAGTATTTT

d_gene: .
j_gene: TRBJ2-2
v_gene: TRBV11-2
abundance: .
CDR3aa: CASSQAGELFF
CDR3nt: TGTGCCAGCAGTCAAGCTGGGGAGCTGTTTTTT

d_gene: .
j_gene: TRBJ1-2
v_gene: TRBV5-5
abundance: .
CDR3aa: CASSLVAGEGYGYTF
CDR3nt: TGTGCCAGCAGCTTGGTGGCAGGGGAGGGCTATGGCTACACCTTC

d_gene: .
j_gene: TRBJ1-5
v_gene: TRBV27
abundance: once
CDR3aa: CASSLTQGRNQPQHF
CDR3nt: TGTGCCAGCAGCCTGACGCAGGGGCGCAATCAGCCCCAGCATTTT

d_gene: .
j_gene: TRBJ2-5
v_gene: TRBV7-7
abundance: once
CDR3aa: CASSYAGESETQYF
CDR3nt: TGTGCTAGCAGCTATGCCGGGGAATCAGAGACCCAGTACTTC

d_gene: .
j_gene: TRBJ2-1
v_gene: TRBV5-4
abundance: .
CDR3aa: CASSLRAGGTPSYNEQFF
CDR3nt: TGTGCCAGCAGCTTAAGGGCAGGGGGGACTCCTTCCTACAATGAGCAGTTCTTC

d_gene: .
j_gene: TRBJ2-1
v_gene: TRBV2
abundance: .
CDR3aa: CASSEATGSYNEQFF
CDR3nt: TGTGCCAGCAGTGAAGCGACGGGCTCCTACAATGAGCAGTTCTTC

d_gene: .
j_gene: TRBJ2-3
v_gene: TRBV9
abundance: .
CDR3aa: CASSPVTGMSTDTQYF
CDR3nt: TGTGCCAGCAGTCCGGTCACAGGAATGAGCACAGATACGCAGTATTTT

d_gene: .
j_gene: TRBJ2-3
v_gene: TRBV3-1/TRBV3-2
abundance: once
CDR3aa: CASSFRGGTDTQYF
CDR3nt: TGTGCCAGCAGCTTCCGGGGCGGCACAGATACGCAGTATTTT

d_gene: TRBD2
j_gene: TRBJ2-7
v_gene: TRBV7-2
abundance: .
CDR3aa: CASSPGLAGGSISYEQYF
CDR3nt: TGTGCCAGCAGCCCTGGCCTAGCGGGAGGGTCAATTTCCTACGAGCAGTACTTC

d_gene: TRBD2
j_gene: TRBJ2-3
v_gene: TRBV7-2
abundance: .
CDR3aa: CASSLVAGVGTDTQYF
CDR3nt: TGTGCCAGCAGCTTAGTGGCGGGAGTGGGCACAGATACGCAGTATTTT